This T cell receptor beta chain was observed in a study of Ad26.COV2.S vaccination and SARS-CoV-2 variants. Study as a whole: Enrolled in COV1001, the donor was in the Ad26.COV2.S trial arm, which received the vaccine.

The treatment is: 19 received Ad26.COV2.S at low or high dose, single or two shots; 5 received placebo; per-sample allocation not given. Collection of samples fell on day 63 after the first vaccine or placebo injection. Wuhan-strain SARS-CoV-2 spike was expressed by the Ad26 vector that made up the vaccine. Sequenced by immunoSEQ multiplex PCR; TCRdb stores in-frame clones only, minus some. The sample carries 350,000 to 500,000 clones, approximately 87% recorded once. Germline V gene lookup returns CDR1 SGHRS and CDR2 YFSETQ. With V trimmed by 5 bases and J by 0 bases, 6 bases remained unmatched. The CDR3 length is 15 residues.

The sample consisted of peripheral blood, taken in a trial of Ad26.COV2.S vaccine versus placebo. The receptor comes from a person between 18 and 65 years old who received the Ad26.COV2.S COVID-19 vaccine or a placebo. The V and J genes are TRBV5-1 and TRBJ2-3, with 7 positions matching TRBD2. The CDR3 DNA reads TGCGCCAGCAGTCGGGAGGCGGTCAGCACAGATACGCAGTATTTT. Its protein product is CASSREAVSTDTQYF. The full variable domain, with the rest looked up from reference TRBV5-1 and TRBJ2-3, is KAGVTQTPRYLIKTRGQQVTLSCSPISGHRSVSWYQQTPGQGLQFLFEYFSETQRNKGNFPGRFSGRQFSNSRSEMNVSTLELGDSALYLCASSREAVSTDTQYFGPGTRLTVL.